This T cell receptor beta chain was sequenced during a study of T cell responses to AZD1222 COVID-19 vaccine. The table came from immunoSEQ multiplex PCR; TCRdb's copy has only in-frame clones and leaves some out. This sample yields roughly 120,000 clones, of which around 84% are seen a single time; approximately 18% belongs to the top ten. The CDR3 sequence is 15 residues long. CDR1 is SGHDT, CDR2 YYEEEE, per germline. V trimming: 3 bases; J trimming: 1 base; junction bases outside the gene matches: 1. Overall study results and limits: Among the donors, most were white British and more were female, and clonal diversity was possibly underestimated.

Concerning this clone itself: Its antigen is undetermined.

The rearrangement links TRBV5-6 to TRBJ2-1; 10 bases map to TRBD2. The clonotype originates from an adult who received the AZD1222 COVID-19 vaccine. The material was peripheral blood, obtained 28 days after the second AZD1222 dose. The CDR3, as DNA: TGTGCCAGCAGCTCGGGACTAGCGTCCTACAATGAGCAGTTCTTC. Amino acid sequence: CASSSGLASYNEQFF.